These 26 T cell receptor beta chains came from one sample sequenced in a study of T cells of healthy individuals. TCRdb fed the 5' RACE reads into MiXCR, producing one record per CDR3 protein. The sample includes 90,000 to 100,000 distinct CDR3 sequences, around 17% seen only once; the top ten take 6.2%. These receptors came from a human donor in good health.

This clonotype appeared many times. The chain employs TRBV20-1 and TRBJ1-6; 9 bases align to TRBD1. V lost 5 bases to trimming and J lost 4 bases; unmatched junction nucleotides: 6. The CDR3 extends over 15 amino acids. Germline loops: CDR1 DFQATT, CDR2 SNEGSKA (reference sequence). This CDR3 is CSAAAGQGYNSPLHF. The CDR3 DNA follows: TGCAGTGCTGCTGCTGGACAGGGGTATAATTCACCCCTCCACTTT.

This clonotype was picked up many times. The chain carries TRBV6-2 or TRBV6-3 and TRBJ1-5; D gene uncertain. Germline CDR1 MNHEY, CDR2 SVGEGT. The CDR3 totals 16 residues. The V end lost 0 bases, the J end lost 0 bases, and 9 bases lay between the germline ends. CDR3 nucleotide sequence: TGTGCCAGCAGTTACTCCGGATTCTATAGCAATCAGCCCCAGCATTTT. Translating it yields CASSYSGFYSNQPQHF.

The V gene is TRBV7-6, the J gene TRBJ2-7; D assignment may be TRBD1 or TRBD2 (6 bases each). This CDR3 is built from 15 residues. With 3 bases removed from V and 5 bases from J, the gap between germline ends came to 17 bases. Per germline, CDR1 SGHVS and CDR2 FNYEAQ. CDR3 residues: CASSLSAGTRDEQYF. In DNA, the CDR3 is TGTGCCAGCAGCTTGAGTGCGGGGACAAGGGACGAGCAGTACTTC.

This clonotype was counted once. A much larger clonotype is one base distant, so this may be a read error. The chain links TRBV16 to TRBJ2-7, with 7 nucleotides matching TRBD1. CDR1 and CDR2 (germline): KGHSY, FQNENV. The CDR3 has 15 residues. V trimming: 4 bases; J trimming: 3 bases; junction bases outside the gene matches: 9. CDR3 region: CASSRSGNRGYEQYF. The DNA for the CDR3 is TGTGCCAGCAGCCGGTCCGGGAACAGGGGCTACGAGCAGTACTTC.

The CDR3 here is CASTTGGASVPQHF. The CDR3 DNA reads as TGTGCCAGCACCACGGGGGGGGCTTCGGTGCCCCAGCATTTT. The chain carries TRBV12-3 or TRBV12-4 and TRBJ1-5; D possibly corresponds to TRBD1 (6 bases). This CDR3 comprises 14 residues. The V and J ends lost 7 bases and 9 bases respectively, with 19 bases between them.

The V gene is TRBV18, the J gene TRBJ1-6; D may be TRBD1 (5 bases). V shed 3 bases and J shed 3 bases, with 12 bases lying between them. This CDR3 is 16 amino acids long. Germline loops: CDR1 KGHSH, CDR2 LQKENI. For the CDR3, the DNA is TGTGCCAGCTCACCCTCGGGGCAGAACTATAATTCACCCCTCCACTTT. Translated, it gives CASSPSGQNYNSPLHF.

This clonotype was picked up many times. The rearrangement uses TRBV7-9 and TRBJ2-7, with D possibly being TRBD1 (5 bases). CDR1 and CDR2 from the germline V gene are SEHNR and FQNEAQ (reference sequence). CDR3 length: 14 amino acids. Trimming removed 3 bases from V and 1 base from J, with 10 bases in between. This CDR3 is CASSFGSGSYEQYF. In DNA form, the CDR3 reads TGTGCCAGCAGCTTTGGATCAGGGTCCTACGAGCAGTACTTC.

The sample holds a few counts of this clonotype. J is TRBJ1-6 and V is TRBV12-3 or TRBV12-4, with D hard to call. This CDR3 region has 13 residues. Trimming shortened V by 7 bases and J by 9 bases, and 13 bases separated the two germline ends. CDR3 region: CASIPKWGSPLHF. CDR3 nucleotides: TGTGCCAGCATCCCCAAGTGGGGTTCACCCCTCCACTTT.

The genes are TRBV3-1 and TRBJ1-1, with a weak D call TRBD1 (5 bases). The V gene lost 9 bases and the J gene lost 4 bases, with 15 bases spanning the gap. The germline CDR1 and CDR2 sequences are LGHDT and YNNKEL (reference sequence). The CDR3 extends over 13 amino acids. The CDR3 loop is CASHTLGGTEAFF. CDR3 DNA sequence: TGTGCCAGTCACACCCTGGGGGGCACTGAAGCTTTCTTT.

CDR3 sequence reads: CASSYWGRRLAYNEQFF. Written as DNA, the CDR3 is TGTGCCAGCAGTTACTGGGGCCGGAGGCTCGCTTACAATGAGCAGTTCTTC. The gene calls are TRBV6-2 or TRBV6-3 and TRBJ2-1, with D possibly being TRBD1 or TRBD2 (5 bases each). The CDR3 covers 17 residues. V lost 1 base and J lost 4, with 17 bases in between. CDR1 is MNHEY and CDR2 is SVGEGT in the germline V gene.

In this sample, this clonotype turned up many times. The genes are TRBV3-1 and TRBJ1-6, with D hard to call. Germline CDR1 reads LGHDT; CDR2 reads YNNKEL (reference sequence). CDR3 length equals 13 residues. Trimming shortened V by 2 bases and J by 14 bases, and 13 bases separated the two germline ends. The CDR3 bases are TGTGCCAGCAGCCAAAACACCGGTTCGACCCTCCACTTT. This encodes CASSQNTGSTLHF.

This clonotype was seen more than once but under ten times. The gene calls are TRBV11-2 and TRBJ2-7; D may be TRBD2 (6 bases). This CDR3 is built from 13 residues. Germline V gives CDR1 SGHAT, CDR2 FQNNGV. The ends were cut back, 1 base at V and 2 bases at J, with 6 bases in the middle. The CDR3 nucleotides read TGTGCCAGCAGCTTAGGGAGGGCCTACGAGCAGTACTTC. Its translation is CASSLGRAYEQYF.

This clonotype occurred many times. V is TRBV4-2 and J is TRBJ1-6; no clear D. Germline lookup yields CDR1 LGHNA and CDR2 YNFKEQ. V lost 0 bases and J lost 7, with 10 bases in between. The CDR3 extends over 15 amino acids. The DNA of the CDR3 is TGTGCCAGCAGCCAAGAATGGGATGGGAATTCACCCCTCCACTTT. Translation gives CASSQEWDGNSPLHF.

The gene calls are TRBV4-1 and TRBJ1-2, with D possibly TRBD1 on 6 matching bases. V lost 4 bases to trimming and J lost 0 bases, with 12 bases between them. The CDR3 spans 15 residues. The germline V gene encodes CDR1 MGHRA and CDR2 YSYEKL. The CDR3 DNA sequence: TGCGCCAGCAGCCGATCGGACAGTTCTAACTATGGCTACACCTTC. Translated: CASSRSDSSNYGYTF.

The rearrangement links TRBV7-9 to TRBJ2-7; D could derive from TRBD1 or TRBD2 (5 bases each). There are 12 residues in the CDR3. Trimming pared 7 bases from V and 0 bases from J, leaving 7 bases between. Per the germline V gene, CDR1 is SEHNR and CDR2 is FQNEAQ (reference sequence). The CDR3 DNA reads as TGTGCCAGCACAGGGAGCTCCTACGAGCAGTACTTC. It encodes CASTGSSYEQYF.

This chain links TRBV6-2 or TRBV6-3 with TRBJ2-3, with D possibly matching TRBD2 (5 bases). The V gene lost 2 bases and the J gene lost 3 bases, with 18 bases spanning the gap. Germline V lookup: CDR1 MNHEY, CDR2 SVGEGT. The CDR3 extends over 17 amino acids. The CDR3 sequence: CASSYPRSTGETDTQYF. DNA for the CDR3: TGTGCCAGCAGTTACCCGCGAAGTACCGGGGAGACAGATACGCAGTATTTT.

The chain has TRBV28 and TRBJ2-2; D is possibly TRBD1 or TRBD2 (5 bases each). The CDR3 length is 14 residues. The germline V and J ends were trimmed by 5 bases and 1 base, with 8 bases remaining between them. In germline, CDR1 is MDHEN, CDR2 SYDVKM. Here the CDR3 DNA reads TGTGCCAGCAGTGGGGCGGGGAACACCGGGGAGCTGTTTTTT. Protein product: CASSGAGNTGELFF.

This clonotype came up a few times. The chain links TRBV14 to TRBJ2-3, with 8 bases that match TRBD2. The junction had 7 bases not matched to a gene; V was cut back by 6 bases and J by 2 bases. The CDR3 has 15 residues. In germline, CDR1 is SGHDN, CDR2 FVKESK. CDR3 sequence reads: CASSLRSGNTDTQYF. CDR3 nucleotide sequence: TGTGCCAGCAGTTTACGTAGCGGGAACACAGATACGCAGTATTTT.

This chain connects TRBV7-2 to TRBJ2-1; no firm D call. CDR3 length: 15 residues. CDR1 and CDR2 from the germline V gene are SGHTA and FQGNSA. The germline V and J ends were trimmed by 5 bases and 6 bases, with 17 bases remaining between them. The CDR3 DNA reads TGTGCCAGCAGCGCCGGTCTACAGACGGGCAATGAGCAGTTCTTC. This encodes CASSAGLQTGNEQFF.

The chain is built from TRBV5-1 and TRBJ2-7; 12 positions agree with TRBD2. The V gene end was trimmed by 4 bases and the J gene end by 7 bases; junction bases not matched to a gene: 12. CDR1 and CDR2 from the germline V gene are SGHRS and YFSETQ. There are 16 residues in the CDR3. CDR3 loop: CASSELPLAGGLEQYF. The DNA for the CDR3 is TGCGCCAGCAGCGAACTTCCACTAGCGGGGGGCCTTGAGCAGTACTTC.

The V gene is TRBV5-1, the J gene TRBJ2-7, with D perhaps matching TRBD1 (5 bases). V was trimmed by 5 bases and J by 3 bases, leaving 15 bases between them. Germline V lookup: CDR1 SGHRS, CDR2 YFSETQ. The CDR3 consists of 14 residues. CDR3 protein: CASRTLWGGYEQYF. DNA of the CDR3: TGCGCCAGCAGGACCTTATGGGGCGGCTACGAGCAGTACTTC.

This clonotype was counted between two and nine times. This chain uses TRBV12-5 with TRBJ2-3; no clear D. V was trimmed by 6 bases and J by 9 bases, leaving 10 bases between them. This CDR3 spans 11 amino acids. The V gene's germline CDR1 is LGHNT and CDR2 FRNRAP. The CDR3 reads CASGPVGTQYF. The CDR3 region has the DNA TGTGCTAGTGGCCCCGTCGGGACGCAGTATTTT.

This clonotype was counted at least ten times. The chain recombines TRBV12-5 with TRBJ2-1, with D perhaps matching TRBD2 (6 bases). The ends were cut back, 2 bases at V and 2 bases at J, with 10 bases in the middle. The CDR3 is 15 residues long. CDR1 is LGHNT and CDR2 is FRNRAP in the germline V gene. The CDR3 here is CASGLMGRTYNEQFF. In DNA form, the CDR3 reads TGTGCTAGTGGTTTGATGGGGAGGACCTACAATGAGCAGTTCTTC.

The rearrangement joins TRBV7-2 to TRBJ2-5; a possible D gene is TRBD2 (6 bases). Germline CDR1 SGHTA, CDR2 FQGNSA. This CDR3 is 12 amino acids long. Trimming cost V 3 bases and J 4 bases, with 6 bases left between them. CDR3 sequence: CASSFGGETQYF. DNA of the CDR3: TGTGCCAGCAGCTTCGGGGGAGAGACCCAGTACTTC. Supplemented by reference TRBV7-2 and TRBJ2-5, the full variable domain reads GAGVSQSPSNKVTEKGKDVELRCDPISGHTALYWYRQSLGQGLEFLIYFQGNSAPDKSGLPSDRFSAERTGGSVSTLTIQRTQQEDSAVYLCASSFGGETQYFGPGTRLLVL.

This clonotype was picked up many times. The CDR3: CASSPRQGLDGYTF. CDR3 bases: TGTGCCAGCAGTCCCCGACAGGGTTTGGATGGCTACACCTTC. The chain has TRBV6-5 and TRBJ1-2, with TRBD1 matching over 7 bases. Unmatched junction bases numbered 9, after V lost 5 bases and J lost 6 bases. Germline CDR1 is MNHEY and CDR2 is SVGAGI. The CDR3 length is 14 residues.

This clonotype has ten or more counts. The rearrangement uses TRBV28 and TRBJ2-7; no reliable D call. V lost 6 bases and J 2 bases, leaving 17 bases between the germline ends. This CDR3 has 15 residues. From germline, CDR1 is MDHEN and CDR2 SYDVKM. CDR3 DNA sequence: TGTGCCAGCAGCTCCCGGTGGTCTAGGGCCTACGAGCAGTACTTC. Translation: CASSSRWSRAYEQYF.